Below are 8 T cell receptor beta chains sequenced from a single sample in a study of cytomegalovirus exposure and HLA in healthy donors. Researchers ran the PCR with 60 Vbeta and 13 Jbeta primers. The data were produced by immunoSEQ multiplex PCR, yet TCRdb's version contains in-frame clones alone and is incomplete. The sample holds just under 80,000 clones. Sequencing input: PBMCs. These receptors came from a man between 18 and 29 years old in good health and CMV-seropositive.

This chain joins TRBV5-4 and TRBJ2-7; TRBD2 matches at 7 bases. CDR3 length: 17 residues. In germline, CDR1 is SGHNT, CDR2 YYREEE (reference sequence). V lost 1 base to trimming and J lost 0 bases; unmatched junction nucleotides: 10. The CDR3 is CASSLRRLADHSYEQYF. The CDR3 DNA follows: TGTGCCAGCAGCTTGAGGAGGCTAGCGGACCACTCCTACGAGCAGTACTTC.

The CDR3 region is CASSPTSGSINEQYF. The CDR3 region has the DNA TGTGCCAGCTCACCGACTAGCGGGAGTATCAACGAGCAGTACTTC. The rearrangement links TRBV18 to TRBJ2-7; 12 nucleotides agree with TRBD2. This CDR3 is 15 amino acids long. V gave up 3 bases and J gave up 5 bases; unmatched junction bases: 5. Germline V gene data show CDR1 as KGHSH and CDR2 as LQKENI. Using reference TRBV18 and TRBJ2-7 for the parts outside the CDR3, the full variable domain is NAGVMQNPRHLVRRRGQEARLRCSPMKGHSHVYWYRQLPEEGLKFMVYLQKENIIDESGMPKERFSAEFPKEGPSILRIQQVVRGDSAAYFCASSPTSGSINEQYFGPGTRLTVT.

The chain joins TRBV7-3 to TRBJ1-2, with D perhaps TRBD1 (5 bases). The CDR3 covers 14 residues. V lost 0 bases to trimming and J lost 7 bases, with 12 bases between them. Germline V gives CDR1 SGHTA, CDR2 FQGTGA. The CDR3 region has the DNA TGTGCCAGCAGCTTAACACCCGGGGGGTTTGGCTACACCTTC. This gives the protein CASSLTPGGFGYTF. The complete variable domain, with remaining parts taken from reference TRBV7-3 and TRBJ1-2, reads GAGVSQTPSNKVTEKGKYVELRCDPISGHTALYWYRQSLGQGPEFLIYFQGTGAADDSGLPNDRFFAVRPEGSVSTLKIQRTERGDSAVYLCASSLTPGGFGYTFGSGTRLTVV.

V gene TRBV30 combines with J gene TRBJ2-3; the match to TRBD2 covers 9 bases. Losses at the gene ends were 3 bases for V and 4 bases for J; bases not matched to a gene: 2. The length of the CDR3 is 13 residues. Per germline, CDR1 GTSNPN and CDR2 SVGIG (reference sequence). Here the CDR3 reads CAWRGLAPDTQYF. The CDR3 DNA is TGTGCCTGGAGGGGACTAGCCCCAGATACGCAGTATTTT.

The chain combines TRBV4-2 with TRBJ2-5; 8 nucleotides match TRBD2. The closer fit of TRBJ2-7 to the DNA end suggests the J call may be wrong. The CDR3 runs to 16 residues. Germline lookup yields CDR1 LGHNA and CDR2 YNFKEQ. The CDR3 region has the DNA TGTGCCAGCAGCCAAGCCCCGGGACTAGGGTCGGACGAGCAGTACTTC. This encodes CASSQAPGLGSDEQYF.

The rearrangement joins TRBV27 to TRBJ2-7; D is uncertain. Germline CDR1 MNHEY, CDR2 SMNVEV (reference sequence). The CDR3 runs to 13 residues. The germline V and J ends were trimmed by 2 bases and 3 bases, with 8 bases remaining between them. As DNA, the CDR3 is TGTGCCAGCAGTTTACAGGTGGGCTACGAGCAGTACTTC. Protein product: CASSLQVGYEQYF.

The rearrangement uses TRBV7-9 and TRBJ2-7; possible D gene TRBD1, 5 bases. V gave up 0 bases and J gave up 3 bases, with 9 bases separating them. CDR1 is SEHNR, CDR2 FQNEAQ, per germline (reference sequence). This CDR3 is 14 amino acids long. CDR3 DNA: TGTGCCAGCAGCTTAGCAGGGGTGGACTACGAGCAGTACTTC. This encodes CASSLAGVDYEQYF.

The chain has TRBV27 and TRBJ2-2; 7 bases match TRBD1. Germline CDR1 and CDR2: MNHEY and SMNVEV (reference sequence). This CDR3 has 13 residues. Losses at the gene ends were 5 bases for V and 7 bases for J; bases not matched to a gene: 4. Here the CDR3 DNA reads TGTGCCAGCAGTCGAGACAGGGTCGGGGAGCTGTTTTTT. It codes for CASSRDRVGELFF.